This record concerns one TCR beta chain sequence. TCRdb's table, derived via immunoSEQ multiplex PCR, lists solely in-frame clones and lacks some. This sample has 45,000 to 55,000 clones, with approximately 86% found just once. CDR3 length: 13 residues. Trimming cost V 5 bases and J 7 bases, with 13 bases left between them. Per germline, CDR1 MNHNY and CDR2 SVGAGI (reference sequence). The sample belongs to a study of radiotherapy plus CTLA-4 blockade in lung cancer. The sequence came from a human donor with non-small cell lung cancer that progressed on radiotherapy plus ipilimumab. Some clones in this sample may be carry-over from other donors' samples. The sample consisted of peripheral blood, taken from a patient treated with radiotherapy plus ipilimumab. The chain couples TRBV6-6 to TRBJ2-3, with D possibly TRBD1 on 5 matching bases. CDR3 sequence reads: CASSTQKGNTQYF. In DNA, the CDR3 is TGTGCCAGCAGTACCCAGAAGGGGAATACGCAGTATTTT.